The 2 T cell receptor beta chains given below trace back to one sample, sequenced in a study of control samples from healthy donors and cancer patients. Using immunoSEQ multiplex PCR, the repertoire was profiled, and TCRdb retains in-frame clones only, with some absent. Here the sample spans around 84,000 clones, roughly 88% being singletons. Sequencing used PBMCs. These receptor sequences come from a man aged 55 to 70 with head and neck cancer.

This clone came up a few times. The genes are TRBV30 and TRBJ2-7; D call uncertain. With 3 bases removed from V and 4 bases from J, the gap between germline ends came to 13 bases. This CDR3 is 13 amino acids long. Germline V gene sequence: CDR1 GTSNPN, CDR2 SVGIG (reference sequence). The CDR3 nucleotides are TGTGCCTGGAGGCACCCGACGCTTTACGAGCAGTACTTC. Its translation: CAWRHPTLYEQYF.

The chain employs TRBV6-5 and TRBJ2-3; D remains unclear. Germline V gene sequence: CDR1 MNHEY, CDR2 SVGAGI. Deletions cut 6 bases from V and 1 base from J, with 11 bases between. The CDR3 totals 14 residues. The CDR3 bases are TGTGCCAGCAGGGCATTAGGTCGCACAGATACGCAGTATTTT. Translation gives CASRALGRTDTQYF.